Following are 8 T cell receptor beta chains from one sample sequenced in a study of shared clonotypes between healthy human individuals (dated by TCRdb to about 2020). Libraries were prepared through the immunoSEQ multiplex PCR assay. Here the immuneACCESS table is served through TCRdb, limited to in-frame sequences with V and J called. Missing clones are a known gap in these copies; in checked studies unresolved V genes cover under half, and the rest lacks a known reason. The sample table holds about 600,000 clones, of which around 95% were seen once. The ten largest clonotypes hold about 0.11% of the sample. CD8 naive samples consisted of CD45RO-negative cells that were positively selected for CCR7, yielding a CD45RA+CCR7+ population without TemRA cells. Sequenced sample: naive CD8+ T cells sorted from blood. In light of the paper, this sample's cell subset or site label describes: CD45RA+CCR7+. The receptor source for this set is a woman aged 25 to 39 in good health.

The chain carries TRBV19 and TRBJ1-1; D remains unclear. This CDR3 has 13 amino acids. The V end lost 6 bases, the J end lost 5 bases, and 13 bases lay between the germline ends. Germline-derived CDR1 and CDR2 are LNHDA and SQIVND (reference sequence). CDR3 amino acids: CASRPPSETEAFF. CDR3 sequence (DNA): TGTGCCAGTAGACCACCCTCGGAGACTGAAGCTTTCTTT.

The chain combines TRBV29-1 with TRBJ2-1, with D perhaps assigned TRBD1 or TRBD2 (5 bases each). This CDR3 spans 16 amino acids. Germline V gives CDR1 SQVTM, CDR2 ANQGSEA. The V end was cut by 2 bases, the J end by 2 bases, with 16 bases between. The CDR3 sequence is CSVEHPGTGTYNEQFF. The CDR3 nucleotides are TGCAGCGTTGAACACCCCGGGACGGGGACCTACAATGAGCAGTTCTTC.

The chain has TRBV11-1 and TRBJ2-1, with no clear D. Between the trimmed V and J ends, which lost 2 bases and 5 bases, there was a span of 10 bases. CDR1 is SGHAT, CDR2 FQDESV, per germline (reference sequence). This CDR3 comprises 14 residues. This chain's CDR3 is CASSLRPPNNEQFF. CDR3 in DNA: TGTGCCAGCAGCTTAAGACCGCCCAACAATGAGCAGTTCTTC.

The chain recombines TRBV27 with TRBJ2-7, with a tentative D call TRBD2 (7 bases). CDR3 length equals 13 residues. The germline gives CDR1 MNHEY, CDR2 SMNVEV (reference sequence). Trimming left V 8 bases short and J 2 bases short, with 13 bases between. In DNA form, the CDR3 reads TGTGCCAGCGGGGGGGGCTCACCCTACGAGCAGTACTTC. This encodes CASGGGSPYEQYF.

The chain has TRBV23-1 and TRBJ2-3; the D gene is possibly TRBD2 (6 bases). TRBV23-1 is filed as an ORF, its function uncertain. The CDR3 loop spans 19 amino acids. Trimming shortened V by 0 bases and J by 8 bases, and 27 bases separated the two germline ends. CDR3 DNA: TGCGCCAGCAGTCAATCCCCCCTAAGAGGCGGGATCTTCGTGGTTACGCAGTATTTT. Translated, it gives CASSQSPLRGGIFVVTQYF.

The V and J genes are TRBV7-2 and TRBJ2-2; 8 nucleotides match TRBD2. The CDR3 covers 16 residues. The V gene's germline CDR1 is SGHTA and CDR2 FQGNSA. The V segment lost 6 bases and the J segment 0 bases; nucleotides outside the gene matches: 6. CDR3 amino acids: CASSSLSGANTGELFF. CDR3 sequence (DNA): TGTGCCAGCAGTTCCCTTAGCGGGGCGAACACCGGGGAGCTGTTTTTT.

The rearrangement joins TRBV6-6 to TRBJ2-7; TRBD1 is a possible D gene (5 bases). Trimming removed 4 bases at V and 2 bases at J, with 12 bases between. The CDR3 has 14 residues. Germline V gene sequence: CDR1 MNHNY, CDR2 SVGAGI (reference sequence). The CDR3 DNA reads as TGTGCCAGCAGTTTGCCGACAGTAACCTACGAGCAGTACTTC. This translates into CASSLPTVTYEQYF.

The V gene is TRBV4-1, the J gene TRBJ2-7, with D perhaps TRBD1 or TRBD2 (5 bases each). The CDR3 consists of 14 residues. Germline V lookup: CDR1 MGHRA, CDR2 YSYEKL. V lost 0 bases and J lost 5, with 11 bases in between. Here the CDR3 DNA reads TGCGCCAGCAGCCAAGAAGGCAGGGACGACGAGCAGTACTTC. Amino acid sequence: CASSQEGRDDEQYF.